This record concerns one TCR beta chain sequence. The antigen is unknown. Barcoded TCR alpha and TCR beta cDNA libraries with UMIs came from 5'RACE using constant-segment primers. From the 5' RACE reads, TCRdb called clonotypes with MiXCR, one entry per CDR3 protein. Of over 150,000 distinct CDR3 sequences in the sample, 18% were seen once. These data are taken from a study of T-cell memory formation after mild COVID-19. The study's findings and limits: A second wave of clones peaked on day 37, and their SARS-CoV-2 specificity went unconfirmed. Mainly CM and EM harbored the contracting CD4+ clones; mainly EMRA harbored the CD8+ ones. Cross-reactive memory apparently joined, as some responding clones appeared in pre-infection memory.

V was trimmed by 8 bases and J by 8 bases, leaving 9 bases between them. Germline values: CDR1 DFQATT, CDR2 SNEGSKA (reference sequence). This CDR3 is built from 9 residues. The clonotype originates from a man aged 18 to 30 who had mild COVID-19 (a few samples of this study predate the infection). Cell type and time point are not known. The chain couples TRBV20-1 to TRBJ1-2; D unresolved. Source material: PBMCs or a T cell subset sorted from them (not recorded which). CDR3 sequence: CSLTPGYTF. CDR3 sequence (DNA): TGCAGTCTAACACCCGGCTACACCTTC.